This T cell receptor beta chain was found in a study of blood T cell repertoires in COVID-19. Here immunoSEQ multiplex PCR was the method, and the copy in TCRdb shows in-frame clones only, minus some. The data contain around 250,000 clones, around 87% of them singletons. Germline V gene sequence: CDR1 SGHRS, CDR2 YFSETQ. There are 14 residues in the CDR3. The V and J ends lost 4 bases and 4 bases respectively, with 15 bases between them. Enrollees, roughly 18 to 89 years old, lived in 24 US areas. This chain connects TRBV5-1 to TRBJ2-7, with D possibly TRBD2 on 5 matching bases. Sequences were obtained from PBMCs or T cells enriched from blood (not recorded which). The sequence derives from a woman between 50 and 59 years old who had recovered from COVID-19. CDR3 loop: CASSLRGGGYEQYF. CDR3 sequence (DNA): TGCGCCAGCAGCCTGCGAGGAGGTGGGTACGAGCAGTACTTC.